These T cell receptor beta chains were read from a single sample in a study of Ad26.COV2.S vaccination and SARS-CoV-2 variants. The table came from immunoSEQ multiplex PCR; TCRdb's copy has only in-frame clones and leaves some out. The sample shows 350,000 to 400,000 clones, approximately 89% of them seen only once. The sequences come from peripheral blood, collected in a trial of Ad26.COV2.S vaccine versus placebo. Receptor source: a person between 18 and 59 years old who received the Ad26.COV2.S COVID-19 vaccine or a placebo. Each CDR3 is given without its conserved first and last residue. A D gene is named only where the DNA matches it firmly. Some rows mark clone size as missing; the rest say once, few, many or name a class of expanded clone.

>TRBJ1-1|NA|NA|TRBV7-8
ASALGRFTEAF
>TRBJ2-3|TRBD1|NA|TRBV27
ASSPVGQGGTDTQY
>TRBJ2-1|TRBD2|NA|TRBV28
ASSLLAGGQGYNEQF
>TRBJ2-7|TRBD1|once|TRBV30
AWSVGGFYEQY
>TRBJ2-2|NA|once|TRBV6-2/TRBV6-3
ASSLQDTGELF
>TRBJ1-1|NA|NA|TRBV11-3
ASSLKLKVGNTEAF
>TRBJ1-1|TRBD1|once|TRBV3-1/TRBV3-2
ASSRGTGGTEAF
>TRBJ2-5|NA|NA|TRBV18
ASSPNQETQY
>TRBJ2-7|NA|NA|TRBV27
ASSLSPFGYEQY
>TRBJ2-5|TRBD2|NA|TRBV7-3
ASSPPREVPGLEPQETQY
>TRBJ2-1|TRBD2|NA|TRBV11-3
ASSLDAGLAGVHEQF
>TRBJ2-1|TRBD1|NA|TRBV11-2
ASSLVRGTYNEQF
>TRBJ2-2|NA|NA|TRBV27
ASSLMGTAGELF
>TRBJ1-6|NA|NA|TRBV7-2
ASSLMGIYNSPLH
>TRBJ1-5|TRBD1|NA|TRBV4-1
ASSQEGQGTDQPQH
>TRBJ2-7|NA|NA|TRBV5-1
ASSLVPGSIDEQY
>TRBJ2-2|NA|few|TRBV11-2
ASRNTGGGPGELF
>TRBJ1-2|TRBD1|NA|TRBV5-1
ASSFGQGSRGYT
>TRBJ1-6|NA|NA|TRBV12-3/TRBV12-4
ASRQNYNSPLH
>TRBJ1-2|NA|NA|TRBV6-5
ASRTEATYGYT
>TRBJ1-1|TRBD1|NA|TRBV5-5
ASSFRDRNTEAF
>TRBJ1-1|TRBD1|NA|TRBV6-5
ASSLRGQGQAF
>TRBJ1-2|NA|NA|TRBV14
ASSQGAGGYT
>TRBJ1-1|NA|few|TRBV18
ASSTQQGINTEAF
>TRBJ1-2|TRBD1|NA|TRBV28
ASRAERDRDNGYT
>TRBJ2-7|NA|NA|TRBV28
ASSLSGYEQY
>TRBJ1-2|NA|NA|TRBV6-2/TRBV6-3
ASSFFRGYT
>TRBJ2-5|TRBD2|NA|TRBV2
ASSEWGGETQY
>TRBJ2-3|NA|NA|TRBV5-6
ATSAGEGETDTQY
>TRBJ2-5|NA|NA|TRBV19
ASSPGPLRGETQY